One and the same sample provided the 30 T cell receptor beta chains below, sequenced in a study of cytomegalovirus exposure and HLA in healthy donors. Researchers ran the PCR with 60 Vbeta and 13 Jbeta primers. Some clones are missing from TCRdb's copy, which holds only in-frame ones; the method was immunoSEQ multiplex PCR. The sample has 95,000 to 120,000 clones, roughly 70% seen once. The sequencing sample was made of PBMCs. The receptors stem from a woman in her forties in good health and CMV-seropositive.

This rearrangement joins TRBV7-2 to TRBJ2-7, with 7 bases matching TRBD2. Looked up from germline, CDR1 is SGHTA and CDR2 is FQGNSA. V lost 5 bases and J lost 4; bases outside the gene matches: 11. The CDR3 sequence is 15 residues long. The CDR3 DNA reads TGTGCCAGCAGCCTCACCTGGCGGGAGAGGTACGAGCAGTACTTC. Encoded protein: CASSLTWRERYEQYF.

The chain is built from TRBV5-1 and TRBJ2-7; the D is unclear. Trimming shortened V by 0 bases and J by 6 bases, and 13 bases separated the two germline ends. CDR1 is SGHRS, CDR2 YFSETQ, per germline. The CDR3 is 14 residues long. The CDR3 spells CASSLVASPGEQYF. In DNA, the CDR3 is TGCGCCAGCAGCTTGGTGGCGTCCCCGGGCGAGCAGTACTTC.

The rearrangement uses TRBV7-2 and TRBJ2-5; a possible D gene is TRBD2 (5 bases). V lost 4 bases and J lost 3, with 15 bases in between. Germline lookup yields CDR1 SGHTA and CDR2 FQGNSA. CDR3 length equals 15 residues. The CDR3 DNA follows: TGTGCCAGCAGCTCCCGAGAGACGGGGAAAGAGACCCAGTACTTC. Residues: CASSSRETGKETQYF.

The rearrangement links TRBV5-1 to TRBJ1-3; D is possibly TRBD1 (5 bases). In germline, CDR1 is SGHRS, CDR2 YFSETQ. The CDR3 extends over 17 amino acids. V dropped 0 bases and J dropped 2 bases, with 15 bases sitting between them. The chain's CDR3 is CASSLATLGGTGNTIYF. CDR3 bases: TGCGCCAGCAGCTTGGCCACGCTCGGGGGTACTGGAAACACCATATATTTT.

The chain couples TRBV25-1 to TRBJ2-2; weak D call: TRBD1 (6 bases). CDR1 MGHDK and CDR2 SYGVNS come from the germline V gene. Trimming took 1 base from V and 3 from J, leaving 15 bases between them. The CDR3 spans 17 residues. This CDR3 reads CASSEWAGQGYTGELFF. CDR3 nucleotides: TGTGCCAGCAGTGAATGGGCAGGGCAGGGGTACACCGGGGAGCTGTTTTTT.

The chain uses TRBV19 and TRBJ2-7, with 8 bases matching TRBD2. The length of the CDR3 is 15 residues. With 7 bases clipped from V and 0 bases from J, the junction kept 8 bases outside the gene matches. Per germline, CDR1 LNHDA and CDR2 SQIVND (reference sequence). This CDR3 is CASMRSGSSSYEQYF. CDR3 coding DNA: TGTGCCAGTATGAGAAGCGGGAGTAGCTCCTACGAGCAGTACTTC.

The chain is built from TRBV6-1 and TRBJ2-3, with D perhaps TRBD2 (6 bases). The CDR3 contains 15 residues. Per germline, CDR1 MNHNS and CDR2 SASEGT. V dropped 3 bases and J dropped 4 bases, with 14 bases sitting between them. CDR3: CASSDRGWGADTQYF. CDR3 coding DNA: TGTGCCAGCAGTGATCGGGGTTGGGGGGCAGATACGCAGTATTTT.

This chain connects TRBV6-1 to TRBJ2-5; 9 positions match TRBD1. CDR3 size: 14 residues. With 7 bases clipped from V and 2 bases from J, the junction kept 5 bases outside the gene matches. Germline V gene sequence: CDR1 MNHNS, CDR2 SASEGT. CDR3 coding DNA: TGTGCCAGCACCGACAGGGGGGGACAAGAGACCCAGTACTTC. This gives the protein CASTDRGGQETQYF.

The chain is built from TRBV28 and TRBJ1-1; D is unclear. In germline, CDR1 is MDHEN, CDR2 SYDVKM. The CDR3 contains 13 residues. V was pared by 7 bases and J by 6 bases, with 15 bases between. The CDR3 loop is CASIPGFRSEAFF. As DNA, the CDR3 is TGTGCCAGCATCCCGGGTTTTCGGTCTGAAGCTTTCTTT.

The chain employs TRBV7-6 and TRBJ1-2; TRBD1 aligns across 7 bases. Germline V gene data show CDR1 as SGHVS and CDR2 as FNYEAQ. V shed 5 bases, J shed 5 bases, and the junction held 8 bases outside the gene matches. The CDR3 consists of 14 residues. The CDR3 DNA is TGTGCCAGCAGCCCGACGGACAGGACTTATGGCTACACCTTC. Protein product: CASSPTDRTYGYTF.

This chain links TRBV28 with TRBJ2-5; 9 nucleotides match TRBD2. J gave up 2 bases and V 1 base, and 5 bases lay outside the gene matches. Germline CDR1 is MDHEN and CDR2 is SYDVKM. This CDR3 comprises 16 residues. The CDR3 sequence is CASSLFAGGAQETQYF. DNA for the CDR3: TGTGCCAGCAGTTTATTTGCGGGAGGGGCTCAAGAGACCCAGTACTTC.

This sequence joins TRBV30 and TRBJ2-7; 9 bases fit TRBD2. The V gene's germline CDR1 is GTSNPN and CDR2 SVGIG (reference sequence). J was trimmed by 7 bases and V by 1 base; bases with no gene match: 5. The CDR3 has 13 amino acids. DNA of the CDR3: TGTGCCTGGAGTGCCGGGACTAGCACGGAGCAGTACTTC. Its translation is CAWSAGTSTEQYF.

V and J are TRBV18 and TRBJ2-7, with unresolved D. The CDR3 length is 13 residues. V lost 4 bases, J lost 0 bases, and 7 bases lay in between. Germline CDR1 and CDR2: KGHSH and LQKENI. The CDR3 is CASSLPSSYEQYF. The CDR3 coding sequence is TGTGCCAGCTCACTCCCGAGCTCCTACGAGCAGTACTTC.

The chain joins TRBV18 to TRBJ2-2; TRBD2 is a possible D gene (6 bases). The germline CDR1 and CDR2 sequences are KGHSH and LQKENI. This CDR3 has 16 amino acids. V was trimmed by 3 bases and J by 6 bases, leaving 17 bases between them. The CDR3, as DNA: TGTGCCAGCTCACCTAGGGGACTGGTGCGAGCCGGGGAGCTGTTTTTT. Encoded protein: CASSPRGLVRAGELFF.

The table lists this clone with a few counts. The V call is TRBV9, the J call TRBJ2-7; TRBD2 matches 12 bases. The CDR3 is 16 residues long. J lost 4 bases, V lost 3 bases, and 8 bases had no gene match. CDR1 and CDR2 from the germline V gene are SGDLS and YYNGEE. The CDR3 DNA sequence: TGTGCCAGCAGCGCTGCTAGCGGGAGGGCCTCATACGAGCAGTACTTC. This gives the protein CASSAASGRASYEQYF.

The chain's CDR3 is CSVQGIQGASGNTIYF. CDR3 DNA: TGCAGCGTCCAGGGAATACAGGGGGCTTCTGGAAACACCATATATTTT. The rearrangement joins TRBV29-1 to TRBJ1-3; 9 bases line up with TRBD1. CDR1 SQVTM and CDR2 ANQGSEA come from the germline V gene. The CDR3 runs 16 residues. Losses at the gene ends were 6 bases for V and 1 base for J; bases not matched to a gene: 10.

The V gene is TRBV20-1, the J gene TRBJ2-7; D is unclear. CDR1 and CDR2 from the germline V gene are DFQATT and SNEGSKA (reference sequence). This CDR3 contains 11 residues. V dropped 3 bases and J dropped 6 bases, with 9 bases sitting between them. The CDR3 here is CSASGPSEQYF. The DNA for the CDR3 is TGCAGTGCTAGCGGCCCTAGCGAGCAGTACTTC.

The chain recombines TRBV28 with TRBJ2-1; D unclear. Per the germline V gene, CDR1 is MDHEN and CDR2 is SYDVKM. V was pared by 8 bases and J by 0 bases, with 11 bases between. This CDR3 contains 14 residues. CDR3 coding DNA: TGTGCCAGCTGTCTTGCGGTCTCCTACAATGAGCAGTTCTTC. It is translated as CASCLAVSYNEQFF.

This clone was detected a few times. The chain links TRBV20-1 to TRBJ2-1, with 9 positions matching TRBD2. V dropped 5 bases and J dropped 10; count of bases not matched to a gene: 3. This CDR3 has 11 residues. Per the germline V gene, CDR1 is DFQATT and CDR2 is SNEGSKA (reference sequence). The chain's CDR3 is CSASLAGEQFF. The CDR3 DNA sequence: TGCAGTGCTTCTCTAGCGGGGGAGCAGTTCTTC.

This clone was seen a single time. As DNA, the CDR3 is TGCGCCAGCAGCTTGCGGGGGAACACCTACGAGCAGTACTTC. Protein product: CASSLRGNTYEQYF. The rearrangement links TRBV5-1 to TRBJ2-7; D is possibly TRBD2 (6 bases). Germline V gives CDR1 SGHRS, CDR2 YFSETQ. Trimming cost V 1 base and J 2 bases, with 10 bases left between them. The CDR3 loop spans 14 amino acids.

The rearrangement links TRBV5-1 to TRBJ1-1; D is perhaps TRBD1 (6 bases). V shed 0 bases and J shed 7 bases, with 13 bases lying between them. CDR3 length equals 14 residues. Germline CDR1 reads SGHRS; CDR2 reads YFSETQ. The CDR3 sequence is CASSLAPGDNEAFF. The CDR3 bases are TGCGCCAGCAGCTTGGCCCCAGGGGATAATGAAGCTTTCTTT.

The chain couples TRBV5-4 to TRBJ2-3; D is uncertain. From germline, CDR1 is SGHNT and CDR2 YYREEE (reference sequence). There are 11 residues in the CDR3. With 4 bases removed from V and 6 bases from J, the gap between germline ends came to 6 bases. The CDR3 spells CASSRRDTQYF. The CDR3 DNA reads as TGTGCCAGCAGCCGCAGGGATACGCAGTATTTT.

This clone appeared a single time. The rearrangement links TRBV7-8 to TRBJ1-5; D remains unclear. The CDR3 is made up of 17 amino acids. Germline V CDR1 and CDR2: SGHVS, FQNEAQ. The V end was cut by 1 base, the J end by 0 bases, with 13 bases between. CDR3 bases: TGTGCCAGCAGCTTAGGCCCCGGGGTCTATAGCAATCAGCCCCAGCATTTT. Protein: CASSLGPGVYSNQPQHF.

This clone is a singleton in its sample. Other DNA sequences from this sample encode an identical CDR3 as well. V and J are TRBV7-6 and TRBJ1-6; TRBD1 is a possible D gene (6 bases). This CDR3 is 14 amino acids long. Germline V gene lookup returns CDR1 SGHVS and CDR2 FNYEAQ. V lost 5 bases to trimming and J lost 7 bases, with 12 bases between them. CDR3 in DNA: TGTGCCAGCAGCCCTGGGACACAGAATTCACCCCTCCACTTT. Translation gives CASSPGTQNSPLHF.

This clone was counted a single time. V usage is TRBV30 and J usage is TRBJ1-5; a possible D gene is TRBD1 (6 bases). Germline values: CDR1 GTSNPN, CDR2 SVGIG (reference sequence). V gave up 2 bases and J gave up 5 bases, with 16 bases separating them. CDR3 length: 15 residues. The CDR3 protein is CAWSLPGTRYQPQHF. CDR3 in DNA: TGTGCCTGGAGTCTTCCCGGGACACGCTATCAGCCCCAGCATTTT.

V usage is TRBV5-4 and J usage is TRBJ2-2, with 7 nucleotides matching TRBD1. This CDR3 region has 14 residues. CDR1 SGHNT and CDR2 YYREEE come from the germline V gene (reference sequence). V gave up 4 bases and J gave up 7 bases; unmatched junction bases: 7. For the CDR3, the DNA is TGTGCCAGCAGCACCGGACAGGTGGACGGGGAGCTGTTTTTT. Protein sequence: CASSTGQVDGELFF.

The chain has TRBV7-9 and TRBJ2-3, with 11 positions matching TRBD1. Germline V gives CDR1 SEHNR, CDR2 FQNEAQ (reference sequence). The CDR3 is 18 amino acids. Trimming cost V 5 bases and J 5 bases; bases outside gene matches: 15. The DNA of the CDR3 is TGTGCCAGCAGCCGGGGAATGGGTGGACAGGGGGCGCGAGATACGCAGTATTTT. This translates into CASSRGMGGQGARDTQYF.

This clone was seen once. J is TRBJ2-3 and V is TRBV7-9; D not resolved. V was trimmed by 5 bases and J by 5 bases, leaving 8 bases between them. CDR3 length: 12 residues. Germline V CDR1 and CDR2: SEHNR, FQNEAQ (reference sequence). Here the CDR3 reads CASSPERDTQYF. Written as DNA, the CDR3 is TGTGCCAGCAGCCCTGAGAGAGATACGCAGTATTTT.

This clone was seen only once. The chain has TRBV6-5 and TRBJ1-1; D is perhaps TRBD1 (6 bases). The germline CDR1 and CDR2 sequences are MNHEY and SVGAGI. The ends were cut back, 0 bases at V and 0 bases at J, with 11 bases in the middle. The CDR3 covers 16 residues. CDR3: CASSYSLQGLNTEAFF. The CDR3 DNA follows: TGTGCCAGCAGTTACTCGTTACAGGGCTTGAACACTGAAGCTTTCTTT.

V is TRBV2 and J is TRBJ1-5; the match to TRBD1 covers 8 bases. The length of the CDR3 is 12 residues. The ends lost 7 bases at V and 6 bases at J; junction bases unmatched: 2. Germline V gives CDR1 SNHLY, CDR2 FYNNEI. The CDR3 sequence is CASTGTGQPQHF. In DNA, the CDR3 is TGTGCCAGCACAGGGACAGGTCAGCCCCAGCATTTT.